The 10 T cell receptor beta chains below come from one sample, sequenced in a study of T cells after yellow fever vaccination. TCRdb independently ran MiXCR on the 5' RACE reads; one entry per CDR3 protein. The table lists a few hundred thousand distinct CDR3 sequences, about 7.1% of them singletons. The specimen was CD4+ T cells sorted from PBMCs, collected 15 days after the yellow fever booster vaccination. The receptors here all came from a young man who received the YFV17D yellow fever vaccine.

This clonotype has only a few counts. This rearrangement joins TRBV6-5 to TRBJ2-1; 8 bases match TRBD2. The CDR3 consists of 16 residues. Unmatched junction bases numbered 10, after V lost 0 bases and J lost 9 bases. Germline CDR1 reads MNHEY; CDR2 reads SVGAGI. DNA for the CDR3: TGTGCCAGCAGTTACTCAACCAGCGGGAGATCCGGTGAGCAGTTCTTC. Residues: CASSYSTSGRSGEQFF.

The J gene is TRBJ2-7, the V gene TRBV7-9, with D unresolved. This CDR3 contains 13 residues. Germline CDR1 reads SEHNR; CDR2 reads FQNEAQ (reference sequence). Between the trimmed V and J ends, which lost 1 base and 12 bases, there was a span of 16 bases. DNA of the CDR3: TGTGCCAGCAGCTTAGTAAACGAGGCCGGGCGGTACTTC. It specifies CASSLVNEAGRYF.

The chain links TRBV11-3 to TRBJ2-1; 7 positions match TRBD2. CDR1 and CDR2 (germline): SGHNT, YENEEA. The CDR3 contains 16 residues. The V gene end was trimmed by 5 bases and the J gene end by 9 bases; junction bases not matched to a gene: 16. DNA of the CDR3: TGTGCCAGCAGCCAGCTGGCGGGAGCGGCAGGTGGTGAGCAGTTCTTC. This sequence encodes CASSQLAGAAGGEQFF.

This clonotype was counted between two and nine times. The rearrangement links TRBV5-4 to TRBJ2-5; D may be TRBD2 (6 bases). This CDR3 spans 15 amino acids. Trimming took off 0 bases at V and 2 bases at J, with 11 bases between the two ends. Germline CDR1 and CDR2: SGHNT and YYREEE (reference sequence). CDR3 region: CASSLEAGTQETQYF. The CDR3 bases are TGTGCCAGCAGCTTGGAGGCGGGAACGCAAGAGACCCAGTACTTC.

This clonotype was counted ten times or more. The chain carries TRBV11-2 and TRBJ2-1, with D possibly matching TRBD1 (6 bases). The CDR3 totals 12 residues. The germline CDR1 and CDR2 sequences are SGHAT and FQNNGV. V dropped 3 bases and J dropped 7 bases, with 7 bases sitting between them. Here the CDR3 DNA reads TGTGCCAGCAGCTTTAGGGGGAATGAGCAGTTCTTC. Protein product: CASSFRGNEQFF.

This rearrangement joins TRBV7-2 to TRBJ1-2, with D possibly matching TRBD1 (5 bases). CDR3 length: 15 amino acids. V gave up 2 bases and J gave up 6 bases, with 16 bases separating them. Germline V gives CDR1 SGHTA, CDR2 FQGNSA. The CDR3 spells CASSLYGVQGNGYTF. CDR3 DNA sequence: TGTGCCAGCAGCTTATACGGTGTGCAGGGAAATGGCTACACCTTC.

Only a few counts were recorded for this clonotype. The chain employs TRBV28 and TRBJ2-3; 7 nucleotides align to TRBD2. This CDR3 has 16 residues. The trim removed 6 bases at V and 7 bases at J, leaving 16 bases unmatched. Germline lookup yields CDR1 MDHEN and CDR2 SYDVKM. The CDR3 DNA sequence: TGTGCCAGCAGGGGCATAGCGGGCTCCCCCTCGAATACGCAGTATTTT. Encoded protein: CASRGIAGSPSNTQYF.

Ten or more counts support this clonotype. This rearrangement joins TRBV5-1 to TRBJ2-7; 7 bases map to TRBD2. With 0 bases clipped from V and 3 bases from J, the junction kept 6 bases outside the gene matches. Germline values: CDR1 SGHRS, CDR2 YFSETQ. The CDR3 sequence is 15 residues long. The CDR3 DNA reads TGCGCCAGCAGCTTGGAGGCGGGAGCCGTCTACGAGCAGTACTTC. This translates into CASSLEAGAVYEQYF.

This clonotype was seen more than once but under ten times. The chain links TRBV5-4 to TRBJ2-5; 8 bases are a match to TRBD2. The junction had 8 bases not matched to a gene; V was cut back by 3 bases and J by 4 bases. Germline CDR1 is SGHNT and CDR2 is YYREEE (reference sequence). CDR3 length equals 15 residues. CDR3 nucleotides: TGTGCCAGCAGCTACGAAAGCGGGAGAGGAGAGACCCAGTACTTC. Amino acids: CASSYESGRGETQYF. The full variable domain, rest sourced from reference TRBV5-4 and TRBJ2-5, is ETGVTQSPTHLIKTRGQQVTLRCSSQSGHNTVSWYQQALGQGPQFIFQYYREEENGRGNFPPRFSGLQFPNYSSELNVNALELDDSALYLCASSYESGRGETQYFGPGTRLLVL.

The chain couples TRBV3-1 to TRBJ2-7; 8 nucleotides match TRBD2. The V segment lost 1 base and the J segment 4 bases; nucleotides outside the gene matches: 12. The length of the CDR3 is 17 residues. Looked up from germline, CDR1 is LGHDT and CDR2 is YNNKEL (reference sequence). CDR3 coding DNA: TGTGCCAGCAGCCAAGGATGGTCCGGGAGGGCAAGTTACGAGCAGTACTTC. This gives the protein CASSQGWSGRASYEQYF.